The 4 T cell receptor beta chains below were found in one sample sequenced in a study of identical twins. One entry per CDR3 protein results from TCRdb running MiXCR on the 5' RACE reads. The table has 1.5 million to 2 million distinct CDR3 sequences, under 35% seen once. Sequencing input: cord blood. These receptors were obtained from a newborn girl in good health.

This clonotype was detected a few times. This chain uses TRBV11-2 with TRBJ2-7; 9 nucleotides match TRBD1. The junction had 7 bases not matched to a gene; V was cut back by 5 bases and J by 2 bases. The germline CDR1 and CDR2 sequences are SGHAT and FQNNGV. This CDR3 contains 15 residues. The CDR3 here is CASSANRGPTYEQYF. In DNA, the CDR3 is TGTGCCAGCAGCGCGAACAGGGGGCCTACCTACGAGCAGTACTTC.

This clonotype was seen a few times. This chain connects TRBV29-1 to TRBJ1-1, with D possibly matching TRBD1 (6 bases). Germline V gene sequence: CDR1 SQVTM, CDR2 ANQGSEA. V shed 5 bases and J shed 1 base, with 11 bases lying between them. The length of the CDR3 is 13 residues. CDR3: CSVLGGGNTEAFF. Written as DNA, the CDR3 is TGCAGCGTTTTAGGGGGAGGGAACACTGAAGCTTTCTTT.

The chain joins TRBV20-1 to TRBJ1-2; D unclear. This CDR3 comprises 9 residues. Germline CDR1 is DFQATT and CDR2 is SNEGSKA (reference sequence). The germline V and J ends were trimmed by 3 bases and 8 bases, with 4 bases remaining between them. The CDR3 spells CSASFGYTF. The CDR3 bases are TGCAGTGCTAGTTTCGGCTACACCTTC.

This chain joins TRBV11-1 and TRBJ2-1; 7 bases align to TRBD2. The CDR3 spans 17 residues. CDR1 is SGHAT, CDR2 FQDESV, per germline (reference sequence). V lost 0 bases and J lost 1; bases outside the gene matches: 6. CDR3 residues: CASSLALGGTSYNEQFF. The CDR3 DNA sequence: TGTGCCAGCAGCTTAGCTTTGGGGGGGACGTCCTACAATGAGCAGTTCTTC. The whole variable domain, remainder taken from reference TRBV11-1 and TRBJ2-1, is EAEVAQSPRYKITEKSQAVAFWCDPISGHATLYWYRQILGQGPELLVQFQDESVVDDSQLPKDRFSAERLKGVDSTLKIQPAELGDSAMYLCASSLALGGTSYNEQFFGPGTRLTVL.